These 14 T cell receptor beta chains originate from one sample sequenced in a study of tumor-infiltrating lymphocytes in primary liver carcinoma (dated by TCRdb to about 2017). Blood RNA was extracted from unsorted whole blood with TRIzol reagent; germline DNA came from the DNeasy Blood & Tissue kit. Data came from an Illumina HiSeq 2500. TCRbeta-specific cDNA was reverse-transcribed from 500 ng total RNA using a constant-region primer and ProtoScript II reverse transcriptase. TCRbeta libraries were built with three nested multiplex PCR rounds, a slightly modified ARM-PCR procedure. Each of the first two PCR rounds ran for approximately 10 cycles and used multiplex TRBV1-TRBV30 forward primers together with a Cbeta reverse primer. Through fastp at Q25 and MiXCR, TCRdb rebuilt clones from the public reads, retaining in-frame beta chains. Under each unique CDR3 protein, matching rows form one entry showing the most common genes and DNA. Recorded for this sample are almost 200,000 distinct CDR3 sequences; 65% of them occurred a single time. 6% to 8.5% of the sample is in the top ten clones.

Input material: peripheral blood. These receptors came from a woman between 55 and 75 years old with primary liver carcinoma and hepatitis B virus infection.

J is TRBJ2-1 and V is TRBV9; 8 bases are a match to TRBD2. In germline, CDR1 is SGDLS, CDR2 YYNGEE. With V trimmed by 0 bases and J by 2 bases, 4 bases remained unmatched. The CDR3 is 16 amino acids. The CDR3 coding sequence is TGTGCCAGCAGCGTAGTAGATAGCGGGACCTACAATGAGCAGTTCTTC. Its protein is CASSVVDSGTYNEQFF.

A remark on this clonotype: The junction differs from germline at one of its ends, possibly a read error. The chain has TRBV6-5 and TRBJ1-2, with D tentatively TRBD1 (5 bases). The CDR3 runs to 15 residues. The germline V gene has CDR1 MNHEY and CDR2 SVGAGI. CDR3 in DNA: TGTGTCAGCAGTTACTATCCGGACACGGCGGGTGGCTACACCTTC. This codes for CVSSYYPDTAGGYTF.

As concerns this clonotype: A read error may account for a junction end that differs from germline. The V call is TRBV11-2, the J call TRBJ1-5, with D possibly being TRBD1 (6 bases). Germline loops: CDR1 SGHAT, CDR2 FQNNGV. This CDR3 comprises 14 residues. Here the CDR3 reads CVSSYGQNNQPQHF. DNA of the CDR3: TGTGTCAGCAGCTACGGACAGAATAATCAGCCCCAGCATTTT.

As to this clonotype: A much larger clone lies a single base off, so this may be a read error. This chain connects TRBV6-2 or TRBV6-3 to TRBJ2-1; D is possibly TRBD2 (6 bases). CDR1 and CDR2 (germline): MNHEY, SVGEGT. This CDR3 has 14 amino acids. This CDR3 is CVSSIRGRYNEQFF. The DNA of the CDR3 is TGTGTCAGCAGTATCCGGGGGAGGTACAATGAGCAGTTCTTC.

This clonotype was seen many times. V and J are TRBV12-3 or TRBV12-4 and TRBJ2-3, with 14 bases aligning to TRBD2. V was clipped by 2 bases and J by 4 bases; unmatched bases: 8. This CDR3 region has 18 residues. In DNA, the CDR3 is TGTGCCAGCAGTTTAACCCCCACGGGACTAGCGGGAGCAGATACGCAGTATTTT. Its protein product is CASSLTPTGLAGADTQYF.

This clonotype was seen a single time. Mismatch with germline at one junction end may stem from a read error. DNA of the CDR3: TGTACCAGCAGTGTGGGGCCCACAGGGAACACTGAAGCTTTCTTT. Protein: CTSSVGPTGNTEAFF. The V call is TRBV6-1, the J call TRBJ1-1, with D possibly TRBD1 on 5 matching bases. Germline-derived CDR1 and CDR2 are MNHNS and SASEGT. The CDR3 loop spans 15 amino acids.

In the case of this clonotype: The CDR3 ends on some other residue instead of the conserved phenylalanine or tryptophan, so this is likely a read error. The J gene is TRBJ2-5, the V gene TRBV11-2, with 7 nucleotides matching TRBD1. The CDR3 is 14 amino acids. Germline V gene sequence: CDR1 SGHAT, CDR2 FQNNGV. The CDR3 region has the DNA TGTACCAGCCGTCGGGGACAGATCCAAGAGACCCAGTACCTC. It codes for CTSRRGQIQETQYL.

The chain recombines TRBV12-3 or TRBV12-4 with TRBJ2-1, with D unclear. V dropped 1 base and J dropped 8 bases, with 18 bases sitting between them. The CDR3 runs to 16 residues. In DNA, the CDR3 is TGTGCCAGCAGTTTAGTTCGAGGATCCGCCTGCGATGAGCAGTTCTTC. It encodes CASSLVRGSACDEQFF.

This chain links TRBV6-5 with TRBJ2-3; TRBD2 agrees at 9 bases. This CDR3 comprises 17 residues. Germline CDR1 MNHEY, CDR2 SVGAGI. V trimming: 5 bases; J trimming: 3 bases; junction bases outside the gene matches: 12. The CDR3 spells CASSPLPLSGGTDTQYF. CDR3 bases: TGTGCCAGCAGTCCACTCCCCCTAAGCGGGGGGACAGATACGCAGTATTTT.

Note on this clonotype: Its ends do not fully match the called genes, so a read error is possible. CDR3 coding DNA: TGTGCCAACAGTTCCAGGGAATCGAATGGCTACACCTTC. Its translation: CANSSRESNGYTF. The chain couples TRBV28 to TRBJ1-2, with D possibly matching TRBD1 (5 bases). From germline, CDR1 is MDHEN and CDR2 SYDVKM. This CDR3 region has 13 residues.

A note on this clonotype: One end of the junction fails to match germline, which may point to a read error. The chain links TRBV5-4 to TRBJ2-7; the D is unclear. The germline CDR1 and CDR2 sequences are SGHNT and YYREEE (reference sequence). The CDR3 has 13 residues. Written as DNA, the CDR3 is TGTGACAGCAGCTTGGTTTCCGGTTACGAGCAGTACTTC. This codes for CDSSLVSGYEQYF.

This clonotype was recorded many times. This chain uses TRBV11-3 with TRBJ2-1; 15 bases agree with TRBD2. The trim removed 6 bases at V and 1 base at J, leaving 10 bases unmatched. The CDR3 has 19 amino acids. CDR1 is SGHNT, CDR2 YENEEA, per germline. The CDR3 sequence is CASSPGLAGGLWSYNEQFF. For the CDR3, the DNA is TGTGCCAGCAGTCCCGGACTAGCGGGAGGGCTATGGTCCTACAATGAGCAGTTCTTC.

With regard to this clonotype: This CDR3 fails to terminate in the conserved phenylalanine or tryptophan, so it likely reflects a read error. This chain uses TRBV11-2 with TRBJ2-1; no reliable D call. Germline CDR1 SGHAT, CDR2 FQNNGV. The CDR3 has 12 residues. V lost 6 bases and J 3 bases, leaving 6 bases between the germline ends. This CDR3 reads CASSSGYNEQFL. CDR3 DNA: TGTGCCAGCAGTTCCGGCTACAATGAGCAGTTCTTA.

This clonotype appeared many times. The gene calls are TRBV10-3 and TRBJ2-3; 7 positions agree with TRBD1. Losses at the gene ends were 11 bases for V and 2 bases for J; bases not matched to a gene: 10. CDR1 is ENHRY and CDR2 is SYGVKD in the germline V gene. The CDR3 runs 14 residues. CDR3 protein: CAVNGGTDTDTQYF. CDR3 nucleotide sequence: TGTGCCGTCAACGGTGGGACAGACACAGATACGCAGTATTTT.